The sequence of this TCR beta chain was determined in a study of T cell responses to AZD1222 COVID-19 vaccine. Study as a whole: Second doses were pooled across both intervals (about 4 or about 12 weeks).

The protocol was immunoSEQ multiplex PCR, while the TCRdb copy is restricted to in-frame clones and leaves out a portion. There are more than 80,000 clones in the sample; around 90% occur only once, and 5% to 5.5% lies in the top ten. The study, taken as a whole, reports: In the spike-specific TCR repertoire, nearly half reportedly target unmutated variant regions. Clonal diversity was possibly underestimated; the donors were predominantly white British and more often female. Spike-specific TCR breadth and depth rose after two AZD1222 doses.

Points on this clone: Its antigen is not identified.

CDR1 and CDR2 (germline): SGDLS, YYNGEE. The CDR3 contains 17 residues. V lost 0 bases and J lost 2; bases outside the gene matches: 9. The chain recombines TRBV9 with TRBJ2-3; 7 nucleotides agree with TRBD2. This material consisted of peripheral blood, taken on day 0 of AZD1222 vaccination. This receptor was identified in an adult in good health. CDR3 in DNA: TGTGCCAGCAGCGTAGCTCTTACTCTAGCGGACACAGATACGCAGTATTTT. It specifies CASSVALTLADTDTQYF.